This is a list of T cell receptor beta chains from one sample in a study of a mutant IDH1 vaccine in newly diagnosed glioma. The method was immunoSEQ multiplex PCR; TCRdb's version includes in-frame clones alone and lacks a portion of them. The sample includes under 45,000 clones, 82% of them seen just once. Their antigens are not known. The sequenced sample was PBMCs, obtained from a glioma patient whose treatment included an IDH1 peptide vaccine. These receptors came from a man between 18 and 35 years old with glioma. Some clones in this sample may be carry-over from other donors' samples. Both conserved end residues are part of each CDR3. Each record gives: J gene, V gene, CDR3 protein.

>TRBJ1-3|TRBV6-5
CASTSTGPSGNTIYF
>TRBJ1-2|TRBV6-1
CASSEAPTGRANYGYTF
>TRBJ1-2|TRBV9
CASSVAWDTSFYGYTF
>TRBJ2-1|TRBV18
CASSPWTGKGNEQFF
>TRBJ1-1|TRBV30
CAWEGQGGTEAFF
>TRBJ2-7|TRBV30
CAWSPRQGAWYEQYF
>TRBJ1-1|TRBV19
CASTRDRGPIRTEAFF
>TRBJ2-1|TRBV15
CATSSGQGFSNEQFF
>TRBJ1-2|TRBV10-3
CAISESPQNYGYTF
>TRBJ2-2|TRBV5-6
CASSLEQGGANTGELFF
>TRBJ2-1|TRBV5-6
CASSDPSGRTLNEQFF
>TRBJ1-1|TRBV28
CASSSPDTEAFF
>TRBJ1-1|TRBV7-9
CASSLEPSARAFF
>TRBJ2-1|TRBV6-5
CASSYYTDPPDEQFF
>TRBJ1-5|TRBV6-5
CASSQDRGSQPQHF
>TRBJ2-7|TRBV9
CASSVATEGSYEQYF
>TRBJ1-4|TRBV7-2
CASSLYWGFNEKLFF
>TRBJ2-7|TRBV11-1
CASSLSGQGGYEQYF
>TRBJ1-1|TRBV2
CASSEGLMNTEAFF
>TRBJ1-4|TRBV5-6
CASSIYRDRQNEKLFF
>TRBJ1-2|TRBV18
CASSSKGGVDGYTF
>TRBJ1-5|TRBV30
CAWRAKPGQGYQPQHF
>TRBJ2-3|TRBV29-1
CSVEPDTQYF
>TRBJ2-7|TRBV9
CASSVTSGRGEQYF
>TRBJ2-4|TRBV7-2
CASSLAPRGRNIQYF
>TRBJ1-2|TRBV7-9
CASSFPPRVRPNGYTF
>TRBJ2-2|TRBV7-6
CASSLGRVGLGQAPPGELFF
>TRBJ2-2|TRBV5-1
CASSSQRQGGTGELFF
>TRBJ2-1|TRBV10-3
CAISDGGSSYNEQFF
>TRBJ2-7|TRBV6-5
CASSSAGGFYEQYF
>TRBJ2-7|TRBV29-1
CSVETSISYEQYF
>TRBJ1-5|TRBV28
CASSLPPGQGRQPQHF
>TRBJ1-1|TRBV5-1
CASSREWGGLSEAFF
>TRBJ1-1|TRBV9
CASKGGANTEAFF
>TRBJ1-4|TRBV4-1
CASSPTPGRFNEKLFF
>TRBJ1-1|TRBV6-5
CASRTAHTEAFF
>TRBJ1-5|TRBV6-1
CSYGEGSGNQPQHF
>TRBJ1-1|TRBV28
CASNVNTEAFF